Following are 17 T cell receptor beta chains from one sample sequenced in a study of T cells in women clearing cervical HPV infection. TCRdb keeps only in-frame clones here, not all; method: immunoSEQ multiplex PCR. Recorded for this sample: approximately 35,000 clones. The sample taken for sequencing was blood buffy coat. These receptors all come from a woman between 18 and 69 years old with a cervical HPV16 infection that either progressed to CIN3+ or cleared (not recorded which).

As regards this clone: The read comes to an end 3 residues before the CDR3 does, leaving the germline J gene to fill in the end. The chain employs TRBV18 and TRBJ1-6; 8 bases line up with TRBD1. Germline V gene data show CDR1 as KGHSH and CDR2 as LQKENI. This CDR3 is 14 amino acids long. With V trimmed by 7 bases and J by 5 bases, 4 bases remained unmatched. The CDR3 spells CASWTGWDNSPLHF. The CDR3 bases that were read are TGTGCCAGCTGGACAGGGTGGGATAATTCACCC.

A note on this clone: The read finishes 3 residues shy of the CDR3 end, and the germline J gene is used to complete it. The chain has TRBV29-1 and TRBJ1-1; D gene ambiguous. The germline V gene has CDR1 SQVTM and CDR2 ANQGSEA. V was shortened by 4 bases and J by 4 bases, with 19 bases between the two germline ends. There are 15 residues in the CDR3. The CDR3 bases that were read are TGCAGCGTTGGCAAGGGTGGCTTTTTGGCCACTGAA. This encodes CSVGKGGFLATE. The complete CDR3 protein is CSVGKGGFLATEAFF.

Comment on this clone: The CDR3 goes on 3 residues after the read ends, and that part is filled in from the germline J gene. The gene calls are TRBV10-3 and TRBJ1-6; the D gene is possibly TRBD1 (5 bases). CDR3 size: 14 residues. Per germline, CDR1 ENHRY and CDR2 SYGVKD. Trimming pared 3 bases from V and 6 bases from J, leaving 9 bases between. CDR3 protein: CAISEGAGNSPLHF. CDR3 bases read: TGTGCCATCAGTGAAGGGGCAGGTAATTCACCC.

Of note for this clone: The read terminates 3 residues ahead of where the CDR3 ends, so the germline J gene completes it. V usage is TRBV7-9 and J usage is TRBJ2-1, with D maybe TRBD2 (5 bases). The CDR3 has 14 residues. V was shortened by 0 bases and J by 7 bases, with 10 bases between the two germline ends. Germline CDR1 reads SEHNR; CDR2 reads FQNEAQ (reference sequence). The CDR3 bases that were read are TGTGCCAGCAGCTTAGCCGGGGTGGGAAATGAG. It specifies CASSLAGVGNE. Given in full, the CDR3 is CASSLAGVGNEQFF.

The sequenced part of the CDR3 DNA is TGTGCCAGCAGCTTTACGACAGGGGGGTACTACGAG. This gives the protein CASSFTTGGYYE. The entire CDR3 reads CASSFTTGGYYEQYF. V and J are TRBV7-2 and TRBJ2-7; 9 nucleotides agree with TRBD1. The read stops 3 residues short of the end of the CDR3; the missing end is completed from the germline J gene. The CDR3 length is 15 residues. Germline V lookup: CDR1 SGHTA, CDR2 FQGNSA. The trim removed 3 bases at V and 3 bases at J, leaving 6 bases unmatched.

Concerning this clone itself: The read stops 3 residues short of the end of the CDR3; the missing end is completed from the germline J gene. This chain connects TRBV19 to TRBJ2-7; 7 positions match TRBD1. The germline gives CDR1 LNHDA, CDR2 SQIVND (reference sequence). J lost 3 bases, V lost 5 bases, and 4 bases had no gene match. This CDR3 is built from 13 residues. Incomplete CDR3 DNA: TGTGCCAGTAGTCTCAGACAGGGCTACGAG. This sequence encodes CASSLRQGYE. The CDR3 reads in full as CASSLRQGYEQYF.

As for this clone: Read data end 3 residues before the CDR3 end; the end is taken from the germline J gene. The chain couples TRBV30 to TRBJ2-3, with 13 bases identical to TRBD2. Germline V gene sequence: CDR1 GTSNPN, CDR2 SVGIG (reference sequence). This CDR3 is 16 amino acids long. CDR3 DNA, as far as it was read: TGTGCCTGGAGTGGACTAGCGGGGGGCGGCGGGGAGACG. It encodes CAWSGLAGGGGET. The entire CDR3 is CAWSGLAGGGGETQYF.

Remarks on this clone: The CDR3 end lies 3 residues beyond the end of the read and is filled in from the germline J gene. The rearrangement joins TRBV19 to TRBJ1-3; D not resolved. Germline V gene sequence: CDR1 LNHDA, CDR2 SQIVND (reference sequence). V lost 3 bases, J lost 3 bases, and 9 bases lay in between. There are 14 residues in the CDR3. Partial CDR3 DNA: TGTGCCAGTAGTATCACGGGTGATGGAAACACC. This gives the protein CASSITGDGNT. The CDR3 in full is CASSITGDGNTIYF.

CDR3 DNA, as far as it was read: TGTGCCAGCAGCCAAGACAGTGTTGGGGCTAGAGGACAGGACCAAGAGACC. It specifies CASSQDSVGARGQDQET. The entire CDR3 is CASSQDSVGARGQDQETQYF. The rearrangement uses TRBV3-1 (or the pseudogene TRBV3-2) and TRBJ2-5; 7 bases fit TRBD1. The CDR3 extends 3 residues past the end of the read, so its final part is completed from the germline J gene. From germline, CDR1 is LGHDT and CDR2 YNNKEL (reference sequence). This CDR3 has 20 residues. Unmatched junction bases numbered 16, after V lost 0 bases and J lost 0 bases.

The part of the CDR3 DNA that was read is TGTGCCAGCGGGGACAGTACGTATAATTCACCC. Translation: CASGDSTYNSP. The CDR3 reads in full as CASGDSTYNSPLHF. V is TRBV27 and J is TRBJ1-6; 7 bases align to TRBD1. The read terminates 3 residues before the CDR3 end, so the remaining end is supplied by the germline J gene. The V and J ends lost 8 bases and 4 bases, in that order; junction bases with no gene match: 5. The CDR3 loop spans 14 amino acids. Looked up from germline, CDR1 is MNHEY and CDR2 is SMNVEV (reference sequence).

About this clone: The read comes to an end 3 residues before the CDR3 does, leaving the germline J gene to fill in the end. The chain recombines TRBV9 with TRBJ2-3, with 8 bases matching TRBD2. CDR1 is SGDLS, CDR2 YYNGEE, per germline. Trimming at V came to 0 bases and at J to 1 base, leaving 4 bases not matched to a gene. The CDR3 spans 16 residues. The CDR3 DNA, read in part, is TGTGCCAGCAGCGTAGTTGCGGGGGGCGGCACAGATACG. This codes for CASSVVAGGGTDT. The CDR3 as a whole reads CASSVVAGGGTDTQYF.

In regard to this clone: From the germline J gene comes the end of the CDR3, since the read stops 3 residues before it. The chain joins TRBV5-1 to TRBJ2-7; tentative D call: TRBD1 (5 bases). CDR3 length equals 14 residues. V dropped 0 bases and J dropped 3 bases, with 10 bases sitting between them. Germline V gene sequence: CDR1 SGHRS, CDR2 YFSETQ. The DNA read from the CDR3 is TGCGCCAGCAGCTTGGAAGCAGGGTACTACGAG. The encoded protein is CASSLEAGYYE. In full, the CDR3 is CASSLEAGYYEQYF.

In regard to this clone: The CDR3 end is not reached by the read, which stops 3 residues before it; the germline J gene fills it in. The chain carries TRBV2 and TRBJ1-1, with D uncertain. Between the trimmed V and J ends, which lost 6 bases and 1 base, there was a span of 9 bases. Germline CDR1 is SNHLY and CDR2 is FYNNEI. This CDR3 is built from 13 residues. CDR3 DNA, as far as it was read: TGTGCCAGCAGCTTATTAGAGAACACTGAA. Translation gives CASSLLENTE. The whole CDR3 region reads CASSLLENTEAFF. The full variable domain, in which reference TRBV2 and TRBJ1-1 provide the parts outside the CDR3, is EPEVTQTPSHQVTQMGQEVILRCVPISNHLYFYWYRQILGQKVEFLVSFYNNEISEKSEIFDDQFSVERPDGSNFTLKIRSTKLEDSAMYFCASSLLENTEAFFGQGTRLTVV.

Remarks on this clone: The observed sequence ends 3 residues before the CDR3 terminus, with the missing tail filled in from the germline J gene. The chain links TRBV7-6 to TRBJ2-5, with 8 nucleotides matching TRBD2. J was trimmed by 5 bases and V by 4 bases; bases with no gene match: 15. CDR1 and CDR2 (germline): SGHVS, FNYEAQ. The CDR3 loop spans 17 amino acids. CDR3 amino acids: CASSSESGASGGETQYF. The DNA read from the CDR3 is TGTGCCAGCAGCTCGGAAAGCGGGGCCTCGGGAGGGGAGACC.

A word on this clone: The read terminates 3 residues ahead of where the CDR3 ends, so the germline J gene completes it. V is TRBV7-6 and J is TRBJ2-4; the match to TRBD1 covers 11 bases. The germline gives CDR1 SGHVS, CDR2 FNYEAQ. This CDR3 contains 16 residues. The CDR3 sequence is CASSTGTGGSNQPQYF. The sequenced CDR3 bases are TGTGCCAGCAGCACTGGGACAGGGGGTAGCAATCAGCCT.

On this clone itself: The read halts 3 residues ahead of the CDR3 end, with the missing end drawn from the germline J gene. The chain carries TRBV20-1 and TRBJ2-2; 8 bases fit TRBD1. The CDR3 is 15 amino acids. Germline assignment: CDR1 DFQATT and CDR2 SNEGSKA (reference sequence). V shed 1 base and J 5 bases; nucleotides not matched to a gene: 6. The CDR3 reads CSARAPTGDTGELFF. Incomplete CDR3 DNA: TGCAGTGCTAGAGCCCCGACAGGGGATACCGGGGAG.

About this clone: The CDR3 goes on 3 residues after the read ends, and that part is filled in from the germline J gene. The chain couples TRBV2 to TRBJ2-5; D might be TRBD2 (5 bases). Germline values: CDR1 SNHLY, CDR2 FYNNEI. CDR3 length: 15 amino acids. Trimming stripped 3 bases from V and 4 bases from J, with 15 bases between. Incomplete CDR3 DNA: TGTGCCAGCAGTGACCTCGGACTCGAGGCAGAGACC. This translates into CASSDLGLEAET. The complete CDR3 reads CASSDLGLEAETQYF.